This TCR beta chain was observed in a study of immune evolution from preneoplasia to lung adenocarcinoma (dated by TCRdb to the early 2020s). Some background on the complete study: The study combined immune gene expression, TCR sequencing and multiplex immunofluorescence to profile immune contexture across lung adenocarcinoma precursors and invasive adenocarcinoma. Resected precursor lesions (AAH, AIS, MIA) and invasive adenocarcinomas were compared against paired morphologically normal lung tissue. The immune data were integrated with whole exome sequencing and methylation data obtained from the same cohort of nodules. A total of under 60 patients with pulmonary nodules who underwent surgical resection were included in the overall cohort. Sample size was determined by specimen availability and not by a prior power calculation. TCR sequencing data came from a few dozen patients. POLYSOLVER was used to infer class I HLA alleles from exome data, and LOHHLA was used to detect allele-specific HLA loss. According to the study, over a hundred samples went through TCR sequencing.

The patients had resection in Japan or China between the mid-2010s and the late 2010s. Two lung cancer pathologists independently reviewed H&E slides to confirm the histologic diagnosis of every case. The AllPrep DNA/RNA FFPE Kit was used to isolate DNA from FFPE tissue. TCR beta CDR3 regions were sequenced from DNA using the immunoSEQ hsTCRbeta Kit. The authors' analysis ran thus. The ImmunoSEQ Analyzer was used to analyse the TCR sequencing data. T cell clonality was defined as 1 minus Pielou's evenness computed on productive rearrangements. To measure T cell diversity, the inverse Simpson index was applied to productive templates. T cell density was TCR beta template counts normalized to usable DNA, estimated by amplifying and sequencing housekeeping genes. TCR metrics were compared across histologic stages using two-sided Kruskal-Wallis tests. TCRdb provides this immuneACCESS table in a form limited to in-frame rearrangements. Some clones are lacking; in checked studies, under half of them reflect an unresolved V gene, and why the rest are absent is not known. V and J calls plus clone size are reproduced from that table; the DNA served to infer D and trimming. The sample includes about 4,900 clones, with roughly 79% observed a single time. The top ten hold 9.5% to 13% of the sample.

Clipping removes 5 bases from V and 6 bases from J, with 11 as the unmatched junction base count. The germline V gene provides CDR1 SGHAT and CDR2 FQNNGV. There are 15 amino acids in the CDR3, from cysteine to phenylalanine inclusive. The read is trimmed to its CDR3 DNA, 45 bases read in frame from base 1. To note about this clone: It lacks a known antigen. No base-level quality is on record; no much larger clone is a single base apart.

Results the study describes overall, beyond this receptor: The highest top T cell clone frequencies were observed in normal lung, and a progressive decrease in top T cell clone frequencies appeared to occur from AAH through AIS, MIA and invasive adenocarcinoma. Because all patients came from Japan and China, whether the findings apply to Western populations was uncertain. Findings were based on association rather than direct causation; larger cohorts with long-term follow-up and longitudinal biopsies were deemed needed. Clonality was highest in normal lung, while later-stage lesions appeared to have lower clonality but higher T cell density and diversity.

The chain uses TRBV11-2 and TRBJ2-7; TRBD2 fits 9 bases in the junction. The receptor was isolated from a donor at least 70 years old with lung adenocarcinoma. Sequencing was performed on FFPE adjacent normal lung tissue. The sequenced DNA: TGTGCCAGCAGCCCCCACCTAGCGGGAAGGATCGAGCAGTACTTC. It encodes CASSPHLAGRIEQYF.